This record looks at one T cell receptor (beta chain) sequence and its context. Its matching antigen is unknown. The data belong to a study of graft-versus-host responses after intestinal transplantation. As for the study in general: Each recipient received a multivisceral, liver-intestinal, or isolated intestinal graft. Anti-thymocyte globulin was used for induction in all recipients, who then took tacrolimus and steroids for roughly 3 years. Whole-study findings and limits: Circulating GvH clones peaking coincided with falling HvG clones soon after transplant.

The table came from immunoSEQ multiplex PCR; TCRdb's copy has only in-frame clones and leaves some out. The table lists roughly 64,000 clones, 90% to 95% of them singletons. Germline values: CDR1 MDHEN, CDR2 SYDVKM. The CDR3 runs 18 residues. Trimming at V came to 4 bases and at J to 4 bases, leaving 13 bases not matched to a gene. The chain couples TRBV28 to TRBJ2-7, with 13 bases aligning to TRBD2. The source is a human donor who was the organ donor for an intestinal transplant. This material consisted of unstimulated CD8+ T cells sorted from spleen or lymph node cells, taken before transplant. The CDR3 here is CASSSPRLTSGRAYEQYF. The CDR3 DNA reads as TGTGCCAGCAGTTCCCCCCGACTAACTAGCGGGAGGGCATACGAGCAGTACTTC.